This T cell receptor beta chain was sequenced for a study of cytomegalovirus exposure and HLA in healthy donors (dated by TCRdb to the late 2010s). Turning to the overall study: An earlier analysis of 587 of the donors reported 276 Gb of sequence data and 100 million to 120 million unique TCR beta sequences obtained from around 180 million T cells. An early release that covered around 590 HLA-typed donors contained 250 to 350 gigabases of sequencing data and 80 million or so unique TCR sequences. Among the approximately 400 genotyped donors, under 90% belonged to the genetic ancestry cluster associated with self-reported Caucasian donors. The study was designed to test whether signatures of past pathogen exposure could be identified by cataloging public T cell receptors. The T cell repertoires of 666 subjects were profiled by immunosequencing and related to cytomegalovirus serostatus. Along with the approximately 670-subject first cohort, a separate validation cohort of more than 90 different subjects was used. The study combined high-throughput TCR immunosequencing, statistical association of individual TCRs with disease status, and machine learning to predict cytomegalovirus infection status. To study patterns of TCR occurrence, a later analysis re-analyzed previously published TCR beta repertoires from several hundred donors and added high-resolution HLA genotyping. In the later analysis, no new phenotypic data were used to find candidate immune exposures; instead, reliance was placed on TCR beta sequences and their occurrence across donors. In an earlier analysis of 500 to 650 of the donors, high-throughput TCR beta sequencing was used to judge whether each TCR beta V gene segment behaved as functional or pseudogenic. Donor age, sex, ethnicity and CMV serostatus were compiled alongside the repertoire data. A later genetic analysis used genome-wide SNP genotypes for about three fifths of the 666 donors, treating that subset as a discovery cohort. All discovery cohort repertoires had been generated on a single sequencing platform. HLA typing covered class I and class II loci at four-digit resolution. The number of donors typed differed by locus, with about 629-630 for A, B, C, DRB1 and DQB1, more than 500 for DQA1, approximately 570 for DPA1, and some 450 for DPB1. Because of strong linkage in the cohort, roughly five DR-DQ haplotypes were treated as single units for association and clustering. Among around 400 genotyped donors of the cohort, an average of roughly 240,000 unique TCR beta nucleotide sequences were sequenced per donor, around 18% of them non-productive.

V is clipped by 0 bases and J by 0 bases, and the sequence between their germline boundaries is 9 bases long. CDR1 and CDR2 were assigned from the germline V gene (reference sequence) as MNHNY and SVGAGI. Measured from the cysteine to the phenylalanine, the CDR3 is 16 residues long. Of the read, only the CDR3 DNA is kept; its 48 bases are in frame from base 1. This clone was observed a few times. Its antigen has not been determined. It has no much larger one-base neighbor in the sample; base qualities were not kept. Libraries were built with the immunoSEQ multiplex PCR assay. The multiplex PCR relied on a mix of 60 forward primers for TCR Vbeta segments and 13 reverse primers for TCR Jbeta segments. The CDR3 region of rearranged TCR beta genes was amplified from genomic DNA by a multiplex PCR assay. On the Illumina HiSeq System, the amplified TCR beta libraries were sequenced as 87-base-pair reads. Processing in the source paper ran as follows. In a later analysis, some 80 million unique TCR beta chains were counted across the roughly 670 repertoires, and roughly 11 million of these chains were shared by at least two donors. Raw reads were error-corrected and collapsed into unique sequences by a nearest-neighbor algorithm in which closely related sequences were merged to remove PCR and sequencing errors. Alignment of CDR3 sequences to IMGT reference sequences was used to assign V, D and J gene segments. For a sequence to be retained, at least a six-nucleotide match to both a V gene segment and a J gene segment was required. Rearrangements were classified as productive when the CDR3 lacked stop codons and remained in frame with V and J, and all other rearrangements were classified as non-productive. CDR3 was defined according to IMGT convention as the region running from the second conserved V-encoded cysteine to the conserved J-encoded phenylalanine. The earlier analysis of some 550 of the donors excluded any sequence lacking an unambiguous match to a single V gene segment. An earlier analysis of several hundred of the donors classified V segments as functional when productive rearrangements were above 56.7% and as segregating when the standard deviation between donors was above 5%. To diagnose cytomegalovirus status from the catalog of TCR beta chain sequences, a statistical classification framework was built. In a later analysis, V and J genes were assigned by comparing TCR nucleotide sequences against IMGT/GENE-DB human TR gene sequences. In a later analysis, CDR3 sequences and most-parsimonious VDJ recombination scenarios were assigned using the TCRdist pipeline. In a later analysis, each TCR beta chain was defined by its CDR3 amino acid sequence together with its V-gene family, and reads without a unique V-gene family were excluded. In a later analysis, 500 to 650 highly shared, low-generation-probability nucleotide sequences were removed to address suspected cross-contamination and a sequencing artifact. A later analysis calculated a clonal expansion index for each public chain from normalized within-repertoire ranks of inferred template counts. Generation probabilities in a later analysis came from a VDJ recombination model fitted to out-of-frame rearrangements, and those results were checked against IGoR. In a later analysis, hypergeometric tests were used to score TCR-TCR, TCR-HLA and TCR-CMV co-occurrence, with a repertoire-size bias correction applied to TCR pairs. In a later analysis, false discovery rates were estimated by permuting HLA or CMV assignments 20 times. In a later analysis, co-occurring TCRs were grouped with DBSCAN, and TCRdist sequence similarity was added when clustering was performed within HLA-allele-positive subsets. For co-occurrence clustering, repertoires with fewer than 30,000 or more than 120,000 public chains were excluded, along with a handful of repertoires with anomalous nucleotide sharing. The immuneACCESS repertoire file appears here via TCRdb, limited to in-frame rearrangements. These files lack a portion of the clones; in checked studies, under half of the deficit traces to unresolved V genes, and the cause of the others is not known. The DNA was the basis for D and trimming; V, J and clone size are from that table. The sample contains some 150,000 clones, roughly 9.7% of them found a single time. The ten largest account for 1.8% of the sample.

In total, approximately 700 healthy bone marrow donors made up the cohort. All cohort members were sampled while nominally healthy, although unrecorded immune exposures were likely present. The donor was CMV seronegative and was included in the group of hundreds of seronegative cohort members. A peripheral blood sample was provided by each donor, and peripheral blood mononuclear cells were used for TCR beta sequencing. The Qiagen DNeasy Blood Extraction Kit was used to extract genomic DNA from the blood cell samples. What the authors observed across the whole study: A further reported finding was that TCR beta sequences accurately predicted the HLA-A and HLA-B alleles for most subjects in the first cohort. According to the authors, the approach could potentially be generalized to other disease states and immunological phenotypes. According to a later analysis, parvovirus B19, influenza, CMV and Epstein-Barr virus appeared linked to several top co-occurrence clusters. CMV serostatus was the only immune exposure information available for the cohort. A few of the identified cytomegalovirus-associated TCR beta chains were confirmed in vitro to be specific for cytomegalovirus antigens. Broadly in line with IMGT annotations, most TCR beta V segments showed up in productive rearrangements about 87% or about 30% of the time in an earlier analysis of some 590 of the donors. In the study, 150 to 200 TCR beta chains were listed as associated with cytomegalovirus. In a later analysis, more than 15,000 TCR beta sequences were associated with specific HLA alleles at a false discovery rate of 0.05. Compared with the 666-donor mean, donors in an Asian-associated ancestry cluster had fewer N-insertions in productive TCRs, according to a later genetic analysis. Cytomegalovirus status was reported to be diagnosed by the classifier with high specificity and sensitivity in both the original and validation cohorts. Because some donors lacked HLA typing at each locus, the association tests relied only on the typed subset. According to a later analysis, TCR association rates differed among HLA loci, with DRB1 alleles showing the most associated TCRs and HLA-C alleles showing the fewest. The 87-base-pair reads could not distinguish some IMGT-functional V segments, including TRBV6-2 and TRBV6-3, so those segments were excluded. In a later analysis, HLA-associated TCR beta chains were found to be more clonally expanded and to have lower generation probabilities than equally common non-associated chains. Linkage disequilibrium might explain the correlated functional status among segregating V segments, but an unknown experimental factor could not be excluded. A cluster of highly shared sequence variants was judged likely to be a technical artifact of the sequencing pipeline. In a later genetic analysis, a missense DCLRE1C variant was associated with V-gene and J-gene trimming of TCR beta chains, and the association was replicated in an independent cohort. When HLA alleles, especially DR and DQ, strongly co-occurred, TCR associations were difficult to assign to individual alleles. Because counts were too low, some 17 rarely observed V segments, including chromosome 9 orphons, were excluded from the earlier analysis of around 640 of the donors. Most CMV-associated TCR beta chains appeared to be HLA-restricted in a later analysis, and the HLA associations seemed to be driven largely by CMV exposure. Roughly uniform sequencing depth across donors was assumed in presence/absence analyses, although this assumption may not hold. Most TCR sequences were seen in very few donors, while some public TCRs were found in many individuals. Only TCR beta chains were sequenced in this cohort, and the absence of alpha or paired-chain data limited detectable features.

This TCR was recovered from a man aged 45-65 years in good health and CMV-seronegative. The V and J segments used are TRBV6-6 and TRBJ2-1; the D gene lacks a confident call. Sequencing used PBMCs. The DNA reads TGTGCCAGCAGTTACTCCCCGCCTAGCTCCTACAATGAGCAGTTCTTC. This sequence encodes CASSYSPPSSYNEQFF.